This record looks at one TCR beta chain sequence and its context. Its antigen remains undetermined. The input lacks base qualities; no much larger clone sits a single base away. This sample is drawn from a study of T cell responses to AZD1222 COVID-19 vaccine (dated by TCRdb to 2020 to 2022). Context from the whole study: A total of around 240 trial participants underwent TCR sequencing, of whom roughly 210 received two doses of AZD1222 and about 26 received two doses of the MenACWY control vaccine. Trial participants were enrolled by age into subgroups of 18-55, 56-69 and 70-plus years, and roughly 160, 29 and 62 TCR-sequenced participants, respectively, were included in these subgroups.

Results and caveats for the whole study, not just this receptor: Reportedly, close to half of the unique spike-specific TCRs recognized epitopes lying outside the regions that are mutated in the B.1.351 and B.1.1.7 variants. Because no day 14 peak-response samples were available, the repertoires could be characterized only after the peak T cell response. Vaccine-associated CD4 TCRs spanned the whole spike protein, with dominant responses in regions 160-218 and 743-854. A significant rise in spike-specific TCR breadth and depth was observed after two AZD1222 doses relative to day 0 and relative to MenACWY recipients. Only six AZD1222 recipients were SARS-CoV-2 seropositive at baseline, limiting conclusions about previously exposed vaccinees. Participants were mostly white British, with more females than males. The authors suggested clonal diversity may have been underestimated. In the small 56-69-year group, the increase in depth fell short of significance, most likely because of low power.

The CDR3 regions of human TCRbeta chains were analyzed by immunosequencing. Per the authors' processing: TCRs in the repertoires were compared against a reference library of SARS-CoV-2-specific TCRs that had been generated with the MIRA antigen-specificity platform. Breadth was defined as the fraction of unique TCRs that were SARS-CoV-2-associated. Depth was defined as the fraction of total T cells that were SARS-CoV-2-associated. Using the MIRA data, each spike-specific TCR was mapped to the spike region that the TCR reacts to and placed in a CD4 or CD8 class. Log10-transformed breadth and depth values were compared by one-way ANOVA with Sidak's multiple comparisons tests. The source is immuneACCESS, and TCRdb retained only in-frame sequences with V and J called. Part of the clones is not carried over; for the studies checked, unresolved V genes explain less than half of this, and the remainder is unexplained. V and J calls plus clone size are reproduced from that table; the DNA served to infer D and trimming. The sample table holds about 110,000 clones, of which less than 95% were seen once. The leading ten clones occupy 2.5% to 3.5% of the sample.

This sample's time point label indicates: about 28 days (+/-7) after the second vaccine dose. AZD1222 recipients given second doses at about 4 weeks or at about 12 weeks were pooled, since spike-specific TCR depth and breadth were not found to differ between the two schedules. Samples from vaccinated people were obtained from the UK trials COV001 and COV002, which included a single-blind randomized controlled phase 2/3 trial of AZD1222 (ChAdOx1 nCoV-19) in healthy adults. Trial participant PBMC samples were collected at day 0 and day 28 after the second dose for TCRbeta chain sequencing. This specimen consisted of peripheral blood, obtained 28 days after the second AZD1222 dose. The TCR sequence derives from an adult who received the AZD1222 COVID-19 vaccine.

The sequence in DNA is TGTGCCAGCTCACCCGGACAGGGTATAGATACGCAGTATTTT. Its translation reads: CASSPGQGIDTQYF. The rearrangement combines TRBV18 with TRBJ2-3; 8 bases in the junction line up with TRBD1. The CDR3 numbers 14 residues from cysteine through phenylalanine. Only the CDR3 portion is preserved as DNA: 42 bases, with reading frame beginning at the first base. CDR1 is given as KGHSH and CDR2 as LQKENI, both from the germline V gene. V has 3 bases trimmed and J has 5 bases trimmed; junction bases matching no gene number 4.